There are many counts of the clone carrying this TCR beta chain. Its matching antigen is unknown. CDR3 length: 14 amino acids. CDR1 and CDR2 from the germline V gene are SQVTM and ANQGSEA. The germline V and J ends were trimmed by 7 bases and 1 base, with 17 bases remaining between them. The data are from a study of CD8 T cells in ankylosing spondylitis. Study-level points and caveats: Characteristic of ankylosing spondylitis blood, it appeared, was a TCR beta motif comprising fewer than 10 highly homologous variants.

TCRdb itself ran the 5' RACE reads through MiXCR, one entry per CDR3 protein. The sample yields approximately 520,000 distinct CDR3 sequences, about 5.2% seen once. This TCR derives from a male donor with ankylosing spondylitis. The sequencing input was blood, either unsorted or a sorted T cell fraction (not recorded which). The chain links TRBV29-1 to TRBJ2-7; TRBD2 is a possible D gene (5 bases). The CDR3 DNA reads as TGCAGCGCCGGGGAATCAGTAGGGTCCTACGAGCAGTACTTC. As protein: CSAGESVGSYEQYF.